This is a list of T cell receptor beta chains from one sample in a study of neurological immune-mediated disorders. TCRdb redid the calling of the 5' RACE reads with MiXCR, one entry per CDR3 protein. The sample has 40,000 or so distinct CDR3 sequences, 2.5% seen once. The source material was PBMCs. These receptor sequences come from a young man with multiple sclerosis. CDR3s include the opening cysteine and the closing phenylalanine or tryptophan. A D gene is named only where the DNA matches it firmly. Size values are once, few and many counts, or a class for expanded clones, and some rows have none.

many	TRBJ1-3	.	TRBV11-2	TGTGCCAGCAGCTCCGGAGTGTTGTCAAACACCATATATTTT	CASSSGVLSNTIYF
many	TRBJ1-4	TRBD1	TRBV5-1	TGCGCCAGCAGCCTTCGACAGGGGCGAGCAACTAATGAAAAACTGTTTTTT	CASSLRQGRATNEKLFF
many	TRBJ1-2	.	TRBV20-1	TGCAGTGCCGCGGGAGCTAACTATGGCTACACCTTC	CSAAGANYGYTF
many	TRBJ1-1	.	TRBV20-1	TGCAGTGCTAGAACTCAGGCCCTTGGGACTGAAGCTTTCTTT	CSARTQALGTEAFF
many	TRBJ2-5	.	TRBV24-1	TGTGCCACCAGTGATGGGCCGGTAGAGACCCAGTACTTC	CATSDGPVETQYF
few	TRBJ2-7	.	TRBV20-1	TGCAGTGCTAGAGGGGGCGGCTACGAGCAGTACTTC	CSARGGGYEQYF
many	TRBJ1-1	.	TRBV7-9	TGTGCCAGCTCAGGGGCCGGTGAAGCTTTCTTT	CASSGAGEAFF
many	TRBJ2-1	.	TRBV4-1	TGCGCCAGCAGCCAATCCACAGGGTATGAGCAGTTCTTC	CASSQSTGYEQFF
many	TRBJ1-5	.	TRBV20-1	TGCAGTGCTAGAGATACAGGGTGGTTTGGGCAGCCCCAGCATTTT	CSARDTGWFGQPQHF
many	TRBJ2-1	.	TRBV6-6	TGTGCCAGCACTGACAGCGATAACTCCTACAATGAGCAGTTCTTC	CASTDSDNSYNEQFF
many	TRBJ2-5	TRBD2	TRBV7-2	TGTGCCAGCAGCTTAGAACTAGCGGGAGGCGCGAAGACCCAGTACTTC	CASSLELAGGAKTQYF
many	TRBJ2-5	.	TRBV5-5	TGTGCCAGCAGCTTCGGAACAACCCAAGAGACCCAGTACTTC	CASSFGTTQETQYF
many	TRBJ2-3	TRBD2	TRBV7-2	TGTGCCAGCAGTAGACTAGCGGGGGGGCAAGATACGCAGTATTTT	CASSRLAGGQDTQYF
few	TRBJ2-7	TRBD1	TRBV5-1	TGCGCCAGCAGCTTGGGGGGACAGGGGGCCTACGAGCAGTACTTC	CASSLGGQGAYEQYF
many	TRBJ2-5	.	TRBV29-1	TGCAGCACCGTGGATTACCAAGAGACCCAGTACTTC	CSTVDYQETQYF
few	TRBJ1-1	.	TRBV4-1	TGCGCCAGCAGCCAAGTTGCTCCCAGGGTGGCCACTGAAGCTTTCTTT	CASSQVAPRVATEAFF
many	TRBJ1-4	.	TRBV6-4	TGTGCCAGCAGCGTAAATACTGGCTCTGGTGAAAAACTGTTTTTT	CASSVNTGSGEKLFF
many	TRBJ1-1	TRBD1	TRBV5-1	TGCGCCAGCAGCTTAACCCGGGACAGGGGGCCTGAAGCTTTCTTT	CASSLTRDRGPEAFF
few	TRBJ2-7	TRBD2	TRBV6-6	TGTGCCAGCAGCTCCGGGACTAGCGGATACGAGCAGTACTTC	CASSSGTSGYEQYF
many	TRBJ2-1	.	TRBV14	TGTGCCAGCAGCCAAGGAGTCTTAGCGTCGGATGAGCAGTTCTTC	CASSQGVLASDEQFF
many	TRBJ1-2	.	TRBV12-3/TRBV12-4	TGTGCCAGCACCACGGTGGGAGGGTACAGTGGCTACACCTTC	CASTTVGGYSGYTF
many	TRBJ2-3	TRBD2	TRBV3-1	TGTGCCAGCAGCCAAGACCTAGCGGTGGGGGGAACAGATACGCAGTATTTT	CASSQDLAVGGTDTQYF
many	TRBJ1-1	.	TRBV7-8	TGTGCCAGCAGCCCGCAGACAGCGAACACTGAAGCTTTCTTT	CASSPQTANTEAFF
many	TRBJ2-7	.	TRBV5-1	TGCGCCAGCAGCTTGGGGTCCTTTTTAGCCTACGAGCAGTACTTC	CASSLGSFLAYEQYF
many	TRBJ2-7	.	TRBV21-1	TGTGCCAGCAGCAAATCGGGGGAGCCAGCCGAGCAGTACTTC	CASSKSGEPAEQYF
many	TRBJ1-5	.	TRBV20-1	TGCAGTGCTAGTAGTCAGTGGAATCAGCCCCAGCATTTT	CSASSQWNQPQHF
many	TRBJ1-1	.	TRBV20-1	TGCAGTGCTAGTAGGGACACCAACACTGAAGCTTTCTTT	CSASRDTNTEAFF
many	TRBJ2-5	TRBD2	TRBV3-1	TGTGCCAGCAGCCAAGTGACTAGCGGTGGAGTGGCCCAGTACTTC	CASSQVTSGGVAQYF
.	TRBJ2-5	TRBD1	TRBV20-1	TGCAGTGCTAGAGGTCAGGACAGGGGGCGCTGGGAGACCCAGTACTTC	CSARGQDRGRWETQYF
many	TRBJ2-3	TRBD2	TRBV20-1	TGCAGTGCTCCCCGGGGTAGCGGGGGGTGGGGCACCGATACGCAGTATTTT	CSAPRGSGGWGTDTQYF
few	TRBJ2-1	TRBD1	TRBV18	TGTGCCAGCTCACCACAAGACAGGGAGATATACAATGAGCAGTTCTTC	CASSPQDREIYNEQFF
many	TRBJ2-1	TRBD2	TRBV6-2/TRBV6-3	TGTGCCAGCACCCCCGGGACTAGCGGGGGGGCGACTGAGCAGTTCTTC	CASTPGTSGGATEQFF
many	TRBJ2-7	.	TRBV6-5	TGTGCCAGCATTTTCAGCAGCTCCTACGAGCAGTACTTC	CASIFSSSYEQYF
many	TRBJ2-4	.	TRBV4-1	TGCGCCAGCAGCCAAGTTGGGCTAGCCAAAAACATTCAGTACTTC	CASSQVGLAKNIQYF
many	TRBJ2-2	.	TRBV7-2	TGTGCCAGCAGCTTACCCGCAGGGGTTCACGGGGAGCTGTTTTTT	CASSLPAGVHGELFF
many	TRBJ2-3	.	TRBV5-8	TGTGCCAGCAGCTTGGCCGTGTCACTAGTTGGAAGCACAGATACGCAGTATTTT	CASSLAVSLVGSTDTQYF
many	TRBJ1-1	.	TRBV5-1	TGCGCCAGCAGCCCTACATTTAGGAACACTGAAGCTTTCTTT	CASSPTFRNTEAFF
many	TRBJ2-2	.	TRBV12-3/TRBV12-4	TGTGCCAGCAGTTCCCCGACGGGCGGGGACACCGGGGAGCTGTTTTTT	CASSSPTGGDTGELFF
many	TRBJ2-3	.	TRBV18	TGTGCCAGCTCACCCGACACAGATACGCAGTATTTT	CASSPDTDTQYF
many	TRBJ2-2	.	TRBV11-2	TGTGCCAGCAGCTTAATGTTACAGGACACCGGGGAGCTGTTTTTT	CASSLMLQDTGELFF
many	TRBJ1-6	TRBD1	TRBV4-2	TGTGCCAGCAGCCAAGATCCCGGACAGGCTAATTCACCCCTCCACTTT	CASSQDPGQANSPLHF
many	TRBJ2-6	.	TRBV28	TGTGCCAGCACCGTAGGGGGGCCGTCTGGGGCCAACGTCCTGACTTTC	CASTVGGPSGANVLTF
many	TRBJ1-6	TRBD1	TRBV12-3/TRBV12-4	TGTGCCAGCAGCGCCTCGAGGGGCAGGGGGAATTCACCCCTCCACTTT	CASSASRGRGNSPLHF
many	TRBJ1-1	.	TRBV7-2	TGTGCCAGCAGCTCCGGGCCGATCAGGAACACTGAAGCTTTCTTT	CASSSGPIRNTEAFF
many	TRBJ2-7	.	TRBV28	TGTGCCAGCTTCCCGCAGGGACTCTCCTACGAGCAGTACTTC	CASFPQGLSYEQYF
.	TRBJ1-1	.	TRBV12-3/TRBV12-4	TGTGCCAGCAGTTTGGTCAGGAACACTGAAGCTTTCTTT	CASSLVRNTEAFF
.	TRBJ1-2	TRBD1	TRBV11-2	TGTGCCAGCAGCCAATTGGGGAGACAGGGTTCACGAGGGGACTATGGCTACACCTTC	CASSQLGRQGSRGDYGYTF
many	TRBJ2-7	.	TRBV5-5	TGTGCCAGCAGCTTGGAATGGGGCGGAGTTGAGTACTTC	CASSLEWGGVEYF
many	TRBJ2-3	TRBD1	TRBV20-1	TGCAGTGCTGACTCCGGGACAGGGGTGACAGATACGCAGTATTTT	CSADSGTGVTDTQYF
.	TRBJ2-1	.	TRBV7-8	TGTGCCAGCAGGGAGGAAAAGAGGCAGTTCTTC	CASREEKRQFF
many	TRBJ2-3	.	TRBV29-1	TGCAGCGGCGCCCCCACCACAGATACGCAGTATTTT	CSGAPTTDTQYF
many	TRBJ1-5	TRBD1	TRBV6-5	TGTGCCAGCAGCGGACAGGGGGTGAACCAGCCCCAGCATTTT	CASSGQGVNQPQHF
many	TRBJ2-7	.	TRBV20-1	TGCAGTGCTAGAGATAGCGACGAGCAGTACTTC	CSARDSDEQYF
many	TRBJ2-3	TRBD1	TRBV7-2	TGTGCCAGCAGCCTCGGACAGGCCACAGATACGCAGTATTTT	CASSLGQATDTQYF
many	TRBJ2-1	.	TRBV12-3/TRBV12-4	TGTGCCAGCACCCTCGGGACCGCGAGCTCCTACAATGAGCAGTTCTTC	CASTLGTASSYNEQFF
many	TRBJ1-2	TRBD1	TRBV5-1	TGCGCCAGCAGCTTGCGACAGGGCAGTAACTATGGCTACACCTTC	CASSLRQGSNYGYTF
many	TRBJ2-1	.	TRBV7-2	TGTGCCAGCAGCTTAGCGTTCGGGGTGAATGAGCAGTTCTTC	CASSLAFGVNEQFF
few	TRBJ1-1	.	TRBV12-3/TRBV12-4	TGTGCCAGCAGTTTTTCTCCGGGCCTAAACACTGAAGCTTTCTTT	CASSFSPGLNTEAFF
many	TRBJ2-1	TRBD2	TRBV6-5	TGTGCCAGCAGTTCCTTAGCGGGGGCTACCTACAATGAGCAGTTCTTC	CASSSLAGATYNEQFF